This TCR beta chain derives from a study of molecular identifiers for immune sequencing clone quantification. This clonotype showed up just a few times. The CDR3 spans 16 residues. Germline CDR1 is MDHEN and CDR2 is SYDVKM. Between the trimmed V and J ends, which lost 5 bases and 0 bases, there was a span of 11 bases. One entry per CDR3 protein results from TCRdb running MiXCR on the PCR reads. The sample yields around 480,000 distinct CDR3 sequences, around 21% seen once. Sequencing was done on a sample of naive CD8+ T cells from blood, with Jurkat cell RNA spiked in. Indicated subset: FACS-sorted CD8+CD4-CCR7+CD45RA+ naive T cells. The sequence came from a human donor in good health. Some libraries in this study had Jurkat cell RNA spiked in. The rearrangement joins TRBV28 to TRBJ1-6, with no clear D. CDR3 sequence reads: CASSKYGSSYNSPLHF. The CDR3 DNA follows: TGTGCCAGCAGTAAATACGGGAGCTCCTATAATTCACCCCTCCACTTT.